These 3 T cell receptor beta chains originate from one sample sequenced in a study of high-grade serous ovarian cancer treatment subgroups. Tumor tissue was taken before any definitive surgery or chemotherapy was given. The protocol was immunoSEQ multiplex PCR, while the TCRdb copy is restricted to in-frame clones and leaves out a portion. The sample comprises some 2,400 clones, roughly four fifths of which are singletons, and roughly 8.2% rests with the top ten. Specimen: tumor tissue. These receptors all stem from a human donor with high-grade serous ovarian cancer.

CDR3 DNA sequence: TGTGCCAGCTCAATCGACGTCAATGGCTACACCTTC. Residues: CASSIDVNGYTF. J is TRBJ1-2 and V is TRBV18; D unclear. CDR1 is KGHSH, CDR2 LQKENI, per germline. The CDR3 totals 12 residues. V was shortened by 5 bases and J by 6 bases, with 10 bases between the two germline ends. Full variable domain (rest looked up from reference TRBV18 and TRBJ1-2): NAGVMQNPRHLVRRRGQEARLRCSPMKGHSHVYWYRQLPEEGLKFMVYLQKENIIDESGMPKERFSAEFPKEGPSILRIQQVVRGDSAAYFCASSIDVNGYTFGSGTRLTVV.

The table lists this clone with a count of one. The genes are TRBV11-1 and TRBJ2-7; D is undetermined. CDR1 and CDR2 (germline): SGHAT, FQDESV (reference sequence). V shed 5 bases and J shed 6 bases, with 14 bases lying between them. The CDR3 length is 13 residues. CDR3 DNA: TGTGCCAGCAGCGCCCCGGGCTCGGTCGAGCAGTACTTC. Protein product: CASSAPGSVEQYF.

This chain connects TRBV27 to TRBJ2-7, with unresolved D. CDR3 size: 13 residues. Trimming stripped 4 bases from V and 5 bases from J, with 12 bases between. The germline V gene has CDR1 MNHEY and CDR2 SMNVEV (reference sequence). The CDR3 region is CASSSLVGHEQYF. CDR3 nucleotide sequence: TGTGCCAGCAGTTCCTTGGTAGGCCACGAGCAGTACTTC.